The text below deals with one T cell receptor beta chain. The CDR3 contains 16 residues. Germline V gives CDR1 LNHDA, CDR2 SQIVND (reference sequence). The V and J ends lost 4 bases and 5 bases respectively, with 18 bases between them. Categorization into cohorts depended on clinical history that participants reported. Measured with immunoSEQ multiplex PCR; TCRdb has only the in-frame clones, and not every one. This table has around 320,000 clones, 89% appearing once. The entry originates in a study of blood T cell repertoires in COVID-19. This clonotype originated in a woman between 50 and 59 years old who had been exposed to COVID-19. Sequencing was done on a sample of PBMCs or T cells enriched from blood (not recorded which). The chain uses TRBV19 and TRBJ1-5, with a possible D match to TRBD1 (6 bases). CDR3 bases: TGTGCCAGTAGTAGGCACCGGACAGAGGGCGATCAGCCCCAGCATTTT. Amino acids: CASSRHRTEGDQPQHF.